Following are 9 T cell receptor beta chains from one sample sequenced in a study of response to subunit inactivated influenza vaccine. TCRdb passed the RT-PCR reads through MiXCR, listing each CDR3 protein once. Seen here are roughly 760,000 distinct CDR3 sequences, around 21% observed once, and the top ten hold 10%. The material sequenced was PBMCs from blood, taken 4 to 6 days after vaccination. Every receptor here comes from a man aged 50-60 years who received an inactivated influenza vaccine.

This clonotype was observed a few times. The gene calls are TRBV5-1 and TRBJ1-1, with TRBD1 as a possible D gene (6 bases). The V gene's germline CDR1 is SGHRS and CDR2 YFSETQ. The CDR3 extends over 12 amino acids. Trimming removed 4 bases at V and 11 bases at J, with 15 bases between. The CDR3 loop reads CASSATGPLAFF. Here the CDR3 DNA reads TGCGCCAGCAGCGCAACAGGGCCCCTTGCTTTCTTT.

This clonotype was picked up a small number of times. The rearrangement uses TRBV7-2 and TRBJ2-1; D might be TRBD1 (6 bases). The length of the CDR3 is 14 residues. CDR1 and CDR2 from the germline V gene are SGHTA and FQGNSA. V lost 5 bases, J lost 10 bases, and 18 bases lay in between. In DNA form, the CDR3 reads TGTGCCAGCAGCCCGACTACCCAAGGGGGAGAGCAGTTCTTC. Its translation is CASSPTTQGGEQFF.

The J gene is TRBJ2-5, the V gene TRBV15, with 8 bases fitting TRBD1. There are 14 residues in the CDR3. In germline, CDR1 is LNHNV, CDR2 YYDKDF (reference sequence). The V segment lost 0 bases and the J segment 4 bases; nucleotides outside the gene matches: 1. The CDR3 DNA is TGTGCCACCAGCAGAGAAGGACAGGGAGAGACCCAGTACTTC. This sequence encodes CATSREGQGETQYF.

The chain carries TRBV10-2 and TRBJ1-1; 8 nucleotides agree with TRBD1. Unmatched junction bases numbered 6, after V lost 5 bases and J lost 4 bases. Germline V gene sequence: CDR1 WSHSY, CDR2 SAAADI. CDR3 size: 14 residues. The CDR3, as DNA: TGCGCCAGCAGTACGGACAGGGTGACCACTGAAGCTTTCTTT. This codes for CASSTDRVTTEAFF.

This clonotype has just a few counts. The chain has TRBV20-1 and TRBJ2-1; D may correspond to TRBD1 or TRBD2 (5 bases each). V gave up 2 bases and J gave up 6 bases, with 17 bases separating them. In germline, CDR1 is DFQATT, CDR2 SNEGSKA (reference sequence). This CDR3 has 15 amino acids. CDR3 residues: CSARFGSPRGNEQFF. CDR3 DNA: TGCAGTGCTAGATTCGGGTCCCCGAGGGGCAATGAGCAGTTCTTC.

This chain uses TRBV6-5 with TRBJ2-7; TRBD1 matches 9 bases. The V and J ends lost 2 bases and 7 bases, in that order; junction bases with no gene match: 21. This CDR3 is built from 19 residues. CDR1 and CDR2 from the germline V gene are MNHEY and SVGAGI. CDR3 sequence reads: CASSYSSPGQGIPPREQYF. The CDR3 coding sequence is TGTGCCAGCAGTTACAGCTCACCGGGACAGGGTATCCCTCCTCGAGAGCAGTACTTC.

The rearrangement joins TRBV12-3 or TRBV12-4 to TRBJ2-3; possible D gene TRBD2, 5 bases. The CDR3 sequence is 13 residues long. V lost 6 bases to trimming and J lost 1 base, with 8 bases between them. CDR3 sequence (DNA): TGTGCCAGCAGCCGGACTCGCACAGATACGCAGTATTTT. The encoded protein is CASSRTRTDTQYF.

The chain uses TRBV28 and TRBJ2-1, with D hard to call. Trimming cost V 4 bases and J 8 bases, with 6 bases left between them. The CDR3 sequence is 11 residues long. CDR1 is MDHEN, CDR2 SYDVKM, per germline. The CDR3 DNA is TGTGCCAGCAGTTCGGTTTATGAGCAGTTCTTC. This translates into CASSSVYEQFF.

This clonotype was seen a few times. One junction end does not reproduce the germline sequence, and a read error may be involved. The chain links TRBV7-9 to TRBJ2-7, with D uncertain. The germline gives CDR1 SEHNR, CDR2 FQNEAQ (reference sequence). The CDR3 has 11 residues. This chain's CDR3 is CASGDTIHLNF. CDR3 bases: TGTGCCAGCGGAGACACCATCCACCTCAACTTC.